The 23 T cell receptor beta chains in this list originate from one sample, sequenced in a study of radiotherapy plus CTLA-4 blockade in lung cancer. Generated by immunoSEQ multiplex PCR, the TCRdb table keeps only in-frame clones and is missing some. The sample holds over 50,000 clones, more than 60% seen once. The sequenced sample was peripheral blood, obtained from a patient treated with radiotherapy plus ipilimumab. These receptors were collected from a human donor with non-small cell lung cancer who had a complete response to radiotherapy plus ipilimumab.

This clone occurred once. The chain has TRBV4-1 and TRBJ1-4; 9 nucleotides match TRBD1. The germline V gene encodes CDR1 MGHRA and CDR2 YSYEKL. J was trimmed by 10 bases and V by 0 bases; bases with no gene match: 6. This CDR3 is 15 amino acids long. DNA for the CDR3: TGCGCCAGCAGCCAAGAGGGACAGGGTTCCGGAAAACTGTTTTTT. Its protein product is CASSQEGQGSGKLFF.

This chain joins TRBV2 and TRBJ1-2, with D tentatively TRBD1 (6 bases). With 6 bases removed from V and 4 bases from J, the gap between germline ends came to 12 bases. Germline CDR1 and CDR2: SNHLY and FYNNEI. CDR3 length equals 13 residues. DNA of the CDR3: TGTGCCAGCAGGTCGGACAGCCTCTATGGCTACACCTTC. It codes for CASRSDSLYGYTF.

This chain uses TRBV18 with TRBJ2-1; 10 nucleotides match TRBD2. Trimming at V came to 5 bases and at J to 6 bases, leaving 4 bases not matched to a gene. The germline V gene encodes CDR1 KGHSH and CDR2 LQKENI. The CDR3 is 14 amino acids. The CDR3 bases are TGTGCCAGCTCAGCTAGCGGGAGTCCCAATGAGCAGTTCTTC. It encodes CASSASGSPNEQFF.

The chain recombines TRBV29-1 with TRBJ2-2, with D uncertain. Germline CDR1 reads SQVTM; CDR2 reads ANQGSEA. V lost 5 bases, J lost 3 bases, and 7 bases lay in between. The CDR3 consists of 12 residues. For the CDR3, the DNA is TGCAGCGTTCGCCCGGACACCGGGGAGCTGTTTTTT. Residues: CSVRPDTGELFF.

V usage is TRBV9 and J usage is TRBJ1-4; 7 nucleotides match TRBD1. Germline V CDR1 and CDR2: SGDLS, YYNGEE. Germline trimming cut 0 bases from V and 8 bases from J; bases unmatched to any gene: 7. CDR3 length: 15 residues. The CDR3 region has the DNA TGTGCCAGCAGCGTAGGAGGGGGCATTATAGAAAAACTGTTTTTT. Protein product: CASSVGGGIIEKLFF.

The chain employs TRBV4-3 and TRBJ1-2; D unclear. CDR3 length: 14 residues. V lost 0 bases to trimming and J lost 8 bases, with 13 bases between them. Germline V gene data show CDR1 as LGHNA and CDR2 as YSLEER. The CDR3 DNA reads as TGCGCCAGCAGCCAAGACTTGGGTTTAGCGGGCTACACCTTC. Its translation is CASSQDLGLAGYTF.

The chain joins TRBV7-2 to TRBJ2-7, with 8 bases that match TRBD1. CDR1 is SGHTA and CDR2 is FQGNSA in the germline V gene. The CDR3 runs to 14 residues. V was pared by 3 bases and J by 7 bases, with 8 bases of the junction left unmatched. The CDR3 sequence: CASSFDDRGGEQYF. The CDR3 DNA reads TGTGCCAGCAGCTTCGATGACAGGGGCGGAGAGCAGTACTTC.

This clone was seen a few times. This chain joins TRBV10-2 and TRBJ1-1; perhaps TRBD1 as D (5 bases). The V and J ends lost 3 bases and 3 bases respectively, with 14 bases between them. Germline V lookup: CDR1 WSHSY, CDR2 SAAADI. CDR3 length: 15 residues. The CDR3 loop is CASSDWIGEDTEAFF. For the CDR3, the DNA is TGCGCCAGCAGTGACTGGATAGGGGAGGACACTGAAGCTTTCTTT.

The gene calls are TRBV25-1 and TRBJ1-2, with TRBD1 matching over 9 bases. The CDR3 is 15 residues long. The junction had 13 bases not matched to a gene; V was cut back by 6 bases and J by 8 bases. Germline V gene sequence: CDR1 MGHDK, CDR2 SYGVNS. The CDR3, as DNA: TGTGCCAGCAGGGTTTCGGGACAGGGAACAGGGGGCTACACCTTC. Translation gives CASRVSGQGTGGYTF.

The chain joins TRBV5-4 to TRBJ2-3, with 7 nucleotides matching TRBD2. Germline trimming cut 4 bases from V and 4 bases from J; bases unmatched to any gene: 6. There are 14 residues in the CDR3. The germline CDR1 and CDR2 sequences are SGHNT and YYREEE (reference sequence). The CDR3 region is CASSGGTKADTQYF. CDR3 DNA sequence: TGTGCCAGCAGCGGCGGGACTAAGGCAGATACGCAGTATTTT.

This chain connects TRBV29-1 to TRBJ1-1, with TRBD1 matching over 10 bases. This CDR3 is 15 amino acids long. Germline lookup yields CDR1 SQVTM and CDR2 ANQGSEA. Trimming at V came to 5 bases and at J to 2 bases, leaving 8 bases not matched to a gene. The CDR3 sequence: CSVLGTGDVNTEAFF. CDR3 in DNA: TGCAGCGTTTTGGGGACAGGGGACGTTAACACTGAAGCTTTCTTT.

The chain joins TRBV4-1 to TRBJ2-3; D uncertain. This CDR3 has 14 residues. Germline-derived CDR1 and CDR2 are MGHRA and YSYEKL. The ends were cut back, 2 bases at V and 2 bases at J, with 8 bases in the middle. The CDR3 reads CASSQLSTTDTQYF. In nucleotides, the CDR3 is TGCGCCAGCAGCCAACTCTCTACCACAGATACGCAGTATTTT.

This chain connects TRBV19 to TRBJ1-5, with 9 bases aligning to TRBD1. The CDR3 contains 16 residues. V was pared by 9 bases and J by 6 bases, with 15 bases of the junction left unmatched. In germline, CDR1 is LNHDA, CDR2 SQIVND (reference sequence). The CDR3 here is CASLPRDRVSRQPQHF. The CDR3 coding sequence is TGTGCCAGCCTCCCTAGGGACAGGGTATCGCGTCAGCCCCAGCATTTT.

This chain links TRBV11-2 with TRBJ2-7; a weak D match, TRBD2 (6 bases). V shed 3 bases and J shed 6 bases, with 18 bases lying between them. The CDR3 loop spans 15 amino acids. Germline lookup yields CDR1 SGHAT and CDR2 FQNNGV. The CDR3 loop is CASSLGDSSVTEQYV. The CDR3 nucleotides read TGTGCCAGCAGCTTGGGGGACTCCAGTGTGACCGAGCAGTACGTC.

The genes are TRBV6-1 and TRBJ1-1, with D possibly TRBD1 on 6 matching bases. Germline assignment: CDR1 MNHNS and CDR2 SASEGT. The CDR3 covers 14 residues. V lost 6 bases and J 2 bases, leaving 13 bases between the germline ends. This CDR3 reads CASSDRRTNTEAFF. CDR3 DNA sequence: TGTGCCAGCAGCGACAGGCGGACCAACACTGAAGCTTTCTTT.

V is TRBV18 and J is TRBJ2-1; 7 bases fit TRBD1. V lost 1 base, J lost 6 bases, and 3 bases stayed unmatched. The CDR3 totals 14 residues. The V gene's germline CDR1 is KGHSH and CDR2 LQKENI. CDR3 protein: CASSPRSGGNEQFF. The CDR3 nucleotides are TGTGCCAGCTCACCACGGTCAGGGGGCAATGAGCAGTTCTTC.

The chain has TRBV7-9 and TRBJ2-1; no firm D call. V was cut by 1 base and J by 5 bases, with 12 bases left in between. The CDR3 is 15 residues long. Germline lookup yields CDR1 SEHNR and CDR2 FQNEAQ (reference sequence). The CDR3 sequence: CASSLDFWPDNEQFF. CDR3 DNA sequence: TGTGCCAGCAGCTTAGATTTTTGGCCCGACAATGAGCAGTTCTTC.

The chain recombines TRBV6-6 with TRBJ1-5; D remains unclear. Germline V gene lookup returns CDR1 MNHNY and CDR2 SVGAGI (reference sequence). The CDR3 runs to 14 residues. V gave up 7 bases and J gave up 9 bases, with 19 bases separating them. The chain's CDR3 is CASKPERGWGPQHF. The CDR3 DNA is TGTGCCAGCAAACCGGAACGGGGATGGGGGCCCCAGCATTTT.

This sequence joins TRBV30 and TRBJ2-7; TRBD1 matches 8 bases. With 3 bases clipped from V and 2 bases from J, the junction kept 15 bases outside the gene matches. The CDR3 consists of 17 residues. Germline V lookup: CDR1 GTSNPN, CDR2 SVGIG (reference sequence). CDR3 coding DNA: TGTGCCTGGAGCGCCCCGGACCCATACAGGGGGACCTACGAGCAGTACTTC. Protein: CAWSAPDPYRGTYEQYF.

The rearrangement links TRBV9 to TRBJ2-7; TRBD1 matches 8 bases. Trimming removed 4 bases from V and 0 bases from J; junction bases left unmatched: 18. The CDR3 is made up of 19 amino acids. Germline V gene sequence: CDR1 SGDLS, CDR2 YYNGEE. The CDR3 nucleotides are TGTGCCAGCAGCCATTCCCGGGACAGGAAAATAACCTCCTCCTACGAGCAGTACTTC. It translates to CASSHSRDRKITSSYEQYF.

The rearrangement joins TRBV5-1 to TRBJ2-1; 9 nucleotides line up with TRBD2. With V trimmed by 0 bases and J by 0 bases, 16 bases remained unmatched. CDR3 length equals 21 residues. CDR1 and CDR2 from the germline V gene are SGHRS and YFSETQ. CDR3 in amino acids: CASSLAGLALAMGSSYNEQFF. In nucleotides, the CDR3 is TGCGCCAGCAGCTTGGCCGGACTAGCGCTAGCGATGGGCAGCTCCTACAATGAGCAGTTCTTC.

The genes are TRBV7-2 and TRBJ1-3, with D possibly matching TRBD1 (5 bases). Germline V lookup: CDR1 SGHTA, CDR2 FQGNSA. The CDR3 contains 12 residues. Trimming removed 5 bases from V and 5 bases from J, with 7 bases in between. CDR3 DNA: TGTGCCAGCAGCCAGGACAGAAACACCATATATTTT. This sequence encodes CASSQDRNTIYF.

This chain connects TRBV2 to TRBJ1-2; 7 bases line up with TRBD1. With 5 bases clipped from V and 5 bases from J, the junction kept 14 bases outside the gene matches. Germline V CDR1 and CDR2: SNHLY, FYNNEI. The CDR3 has 16 amino acids. The CDR3 nucleotides are TGTGCCAGCAGTAGGGGGCGAAGGGGACAAACATATGGCTACACCTTC. It yields the protein CASSRGRRGQTYGYTF.